This TCR beta chain was sequenced for a study of blood T cell repertoires in COVID-19. Study overall: COVID-19 samples from acute and convalescent phases originated in the United States, Italy and Spain.

Per the authors' pipeline: Nucleated cell number was recorded as an estimate derived from reference gene primer amplification. Data came from immunoSEQ multiplex PCR; TCRdb stores just in-frame clones and leaves some out. From that table come the V and J calls and clone size; the DNA was used to work out D and trimming. The sample has tens of thousands of clones; more than 70% are singletons. The V gene's germline CDR1 is SGHAT and CDR2 FQNNGV. The CDR3 length is 18 residues. Trimming at V came to 4 bases and at J to 1 base, leaving 6 bases not matched to a gene. The V and J genes are TRBV11-2 and TRBJ2-2; 13 bases agree with TRBD2. This TCR was sampled from a human donor in a cohort sampled during active COVID-19. Sequencing was done on a sample of peripheral blood. The CDR3 DNA follows: TGTGCCAGCAGCTCACTAGCGGGGGGGCAGAGGAACACCGGGGAGCTGTTTTTT. Its protein is CASSSLAGGQRNTGELFF.